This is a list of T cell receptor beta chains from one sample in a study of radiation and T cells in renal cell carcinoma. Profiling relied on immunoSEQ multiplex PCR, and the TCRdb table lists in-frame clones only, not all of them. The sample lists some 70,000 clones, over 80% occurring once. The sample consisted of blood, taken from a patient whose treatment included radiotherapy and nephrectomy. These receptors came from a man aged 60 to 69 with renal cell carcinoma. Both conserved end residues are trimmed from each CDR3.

ASSLAEGAGTYEQY	TRBJ2-7	14	TRBV7-9
ASSFGLAGGPFYEQF	TRBJ2-1	15	TRBV11-2
ASSPTGGAGNEKLF	TRBJ1-4	14	TRBV18
ASSAGQGAISYNEQF	TRBJ2-1	15	TRBV5-1
ASTTGGVSETQY	TRBJ2-5	12	TRBV5-6
ASSVVAGGSYNEQF	TRBJ2-1	14	TRBV9
ASSVGDPRQETQY	TRBJ2-5	13	TRBV9
ASRPRCGRATIHNEQF	TRBJ2-1	16	TRBV12-2
ASSFRQTPIPGELF	TRBJ2-2	14	TRBV7-9
ASSLGSGSHSQPQH	TRBJ1-5	14	TRBV7-9
ASSEPGRARGDTQY	TRBJ2-3	14	TRBV6-1
ASSPWWIAGEKAKNIQY	TRBJ2-4	17	TRBV18
ASSARNTEAF	TRBJ1-1	10	TRBV7-2
ASTSWRGGRQY	TRBJ2-7	11	TRBV5-4
ASSPRETYNEQF	TRBJ2-1	12	TRBV28
ASSAFAGGDEQF	TRBJ2-1	12	TRBV5-1
ASSPVQGYEQY	TRBJ2-7	11	TRBV11-2
AWSPRIGEQY	TRBJ2-7	10	TRBV30
ASSPLGTSISSTDTQY	TRBJ2-3	16	TRBV4-2
ASSARGDRANIQY	TRBJ2-4	13	TRBV9
ASSGTGDTEAF	TRBJ1-1	11	TRBV9
ASSLVGLQETQY	TRBJ2-5	12	TRBV27
ASSPAVGEQF	TRBJ2-1	10	TRBV7-2
ASSLTSRTPV	TRBJ1-2	10	TRBV19
ASEGRGYTEAF	TRBJ1-1	11	TRBV7-9
ASSLAGGPYQPQH	TRBJ1-5	13	TRBV7-2
ASSFLGPNQPQH	TRBJ1-5	12	TRBV27
ASSLAGLAPTYEQY	TRBJ2-7	14	TRBV5-4
ASSTGSSYEQY	TRBJ2-7	11	TRBV5-1